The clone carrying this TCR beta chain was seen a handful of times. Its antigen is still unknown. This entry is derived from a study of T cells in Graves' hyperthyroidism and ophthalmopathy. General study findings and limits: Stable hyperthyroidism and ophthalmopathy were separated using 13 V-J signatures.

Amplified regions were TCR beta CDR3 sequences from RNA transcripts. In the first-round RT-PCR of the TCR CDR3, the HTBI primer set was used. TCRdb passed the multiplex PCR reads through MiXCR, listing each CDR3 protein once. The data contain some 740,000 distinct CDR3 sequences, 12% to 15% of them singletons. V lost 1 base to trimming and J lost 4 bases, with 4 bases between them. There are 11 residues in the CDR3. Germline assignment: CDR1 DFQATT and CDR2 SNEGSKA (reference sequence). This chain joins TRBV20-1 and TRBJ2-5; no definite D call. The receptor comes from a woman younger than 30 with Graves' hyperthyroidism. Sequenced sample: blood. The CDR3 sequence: CSARGLETQYF. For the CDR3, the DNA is TGCAGTGCTAGAGGTCTAGAGACCCAGTACTTC.